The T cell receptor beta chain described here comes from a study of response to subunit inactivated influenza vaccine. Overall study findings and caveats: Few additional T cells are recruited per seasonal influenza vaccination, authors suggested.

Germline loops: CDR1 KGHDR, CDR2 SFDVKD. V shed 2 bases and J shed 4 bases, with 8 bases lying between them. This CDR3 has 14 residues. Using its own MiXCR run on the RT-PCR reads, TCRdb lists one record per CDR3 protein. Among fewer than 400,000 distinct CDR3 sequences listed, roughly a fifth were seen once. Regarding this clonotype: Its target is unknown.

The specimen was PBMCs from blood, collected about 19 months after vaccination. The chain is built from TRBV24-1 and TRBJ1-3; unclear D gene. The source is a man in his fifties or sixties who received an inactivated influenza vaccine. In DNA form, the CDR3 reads TGTGCCACCAGTGATTCGACGGTCGGAAACACCATATATTTT. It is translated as CATSDSTVGNTIYF.